The 29 T cell receptor beta chains given below trace back to one sample, sequenced in a study of CD8 T cells in Susac syndrome. Random-hexamer reverse transcription was applied to about 0.5 to 1 ug RNA. Each CDR3 protein gets one entry after TCRdb re-called the immunoSEQ multiplex PCR reads with MiXCR. The data show some 450,000 distinct CDR3 sequences, approximately 85% seen once. Material: CD8+ T cells from PBMCs. These receptors came from a human donor with multiple sclerosis.

The chain employs TRBV20-1 and TRBJ1-5; tentatively, D is TRBD1 (6 bases). Trimming removed 6 bases at V and 0 bases at J, with 12 bases between. Germline values: CDR1 DFQATT, CDR2 SNEGSKA (reference sequence). The CDR3 runs 14 residues. Written as DNA, the CDR3 is TGCAGTGCAGAGGACAGCTATAGCAATCAGCCCCAGCATTTT. Translated: CSAEDSYSNQPQHF.

This sequence joins TRBV11-2 and TRBJ1-2; weak D call: TRBD1 (5 bases). Germline lookup yields CDR1 SGHAT and CDR2 FQNNGV. The CDR3 consists of 11 residues. Trimming left V 8 bases short and J 8 bases short, with 12 bases between. The CDR3 sequence is CASGGTYGYTF. For the CDR3, the DNA is TGTGCCAGCGGAGGGACGTACGGCTACACCTTC.

The genes are TRBV5-5 and TRBJ2-2, with 10 bases matching TRBD2. The CDR3 covers 18 residues. Germline lookup yields CDR1 SGHKS and CDR2 YYEKEE (reference sequence). With V trimmed by 3 bases and J by 3 bases, 11 bases remained unmatched. The CDR3 here is CASSSGLAVAIYTGELFF. CDR3 in DNA: TGTGCCAGCAGCTCAGGACTAGCGGTAGCGATTTACACCGGGGAGCTGTTTTTT.

This clonotype was detected a few times. V usage is TRBV6-2 or TRBV6-3 and J usage is TRBJ2-6; D is undetermined. Germline V CDR1 and CDR2: MNHEY, SVGEGT. V was clipped by 5 bases and J by 1 base, with 6 bases between them. This CDR3 spans 14 amino acids. The CDR3 region is CASSRVSGANVLTF. The CDR3 DNA follows: TGTGCCAGCAGTAGAGTTTCTGGGGCCAACGTCCTGACTTTC.

V usage is TRBV5-5 and J usage is TRBJ2-7; D is undetermined. Deletions cut 5 bases from V and 1 base from J, with 10 bases between. In germline, CDR1 is SGHKS, CDR2 YYEKEE (reference sequence). The CDR3 covers 13 residues. The CDR3 bases are TGTGCCAGCAGAAAGGAGATTTCCTACGAGCAGTACTTC. Residues: CASRKEISYEQYF.

This chain connects TRBV15 to TRBJ2-5; D uncertain. Germline V lookup: CDR1 LNHNV, CDR2 YYDKDF (reference sequence). The CDR3 has 14 amino acids. Deletions cut 5 bases from V and 1 base from J, with 11 bases between. CDR3 region: CATSVSSSQETQYF. CDR3 nucleotides: TGTGCCACCAGCGTTAGCAGCTCCCAAGAGACCCAGTACTTC.

The rearrangement uses TRBV30 and TRBJ2-1; no clear D. The V and J ends lost 0 bases and 0 bases respectively, with 15 bases between them. The CDR3 covers 17 residues. CDR1 is GTSNPN and CDR2 is SVGIG in the germline V gene (reference sequence). In DNA form, the CDR3 reads TGTGCCTGGAGTGTCAAGTTCCCAGCGAGCTCCTACAATGAGCAGTTCTTC. This sequence encodes CAWSVKFPASSYNEQFF.

As DNA, the CDR3 is TGCGCCAGCAGCCCAGCCGGGACAGCGGAGGGCTACACCTTC. Its protein is CASSPAGTAEGYTF. The chain links TRBV4-1 to TRBJ1-2; 7 nucleotides agree with TRBD1. The ends lost 4 bases at V and 8 bases at J; junction bases unmatched: 10. The CDR3 covers 14 residues. Germline V gene sequence: CDR1 MGHRA, CDR2 YSYEKL.

The rearrangement uses TRBV2 and TRBJ2-1; 14 nucleotides match TRBD2. V shed 4 bases, J shed 4 bases, and the junction held 3 bases outside the gene matches. CDR3 length: 16 residues. Germline V CDR1 and CDR2: SNHLY, FYNNEI. In DNA form, the CDR3 reads TGTGCCAGCAGTGGGACTAGCGGGAGGATATACAATGAGCAGTTCTTC. Translated, it gives CASSGTSGRIYNEQFF.

This clonotype was detected only once. This CDR3 reads CASRSFGELFF. The CDR3, as DNA: TGTGCCAGCCGGTCTTTCGGGGAGCTGTTTTTT. The chain has TRBV7-9 and TRBJ2-2; D gene uncertain. CDR1 and CDR2 from the germline V gene are SEHNR and FQNEAQ (reference sequence). This CDR3 is 11 amino acids long. V was cut by 8 bases and J by 7 bases, with 8 bases left in between.

The rearrangement links TRBV6-5 to TRBJ1-1; no clear D gene. The CDR3 runs 15 residues. V lost 0 bases and J 1 base, leaving 9 bases between the germline ends. The germline V gene has CDR1 MNHEY and CDR2 SVGAGI. CDR3 DNA: TGTGCCAGCAGTTACTCGCACACTCCGAACACTGAAGCTTTCTTT. It is translated as CASSYSHTPNTEAFF.

The rearrangement links TRBV6-5 to TRBJ2-1; D perhaps matches TRBD1 (5 bases). The germline V gene has CDR1 MNHEY and CDR2 SVGAGI. Trimming took off 5 bases at V and 6 bases at J, with 14 bases between the two ends. This CDR3 spans 14 amino acids. The CDR3 region is CASSATARGNEQFF. The CDR3 bases are TGTGCCAGCAGTGCGACTGCTAGGGGCAATGAGCAGTTCTTC.

CDR3 loop: CASSPGLAGVNQETQYF. The DNA of the CDR3 is TGCGCCAGCAGCCCCGGACTAGCGGGAGTCAACCAAGAGACCCAGTACTTC. The chain carries TRBV5-1 and TRBJ2-5; 13 positions agree with TRBD2. Unmatched junction bases numbered 6, after V lost 4 bases and J lost 0 bases. Germline CDR1 is SGHRS and CDR2 is YFSETQ. The CDR3 length is 17 residues.

The rearrangement uses TRBV6-5 and TRBJ2-1; TRBD2 is a possible D gene (5 bases). Trimming took 5 bases from V and 7 from J, leaving 15 bases between them. The CDR3 spans 14 residues. Germline V CDR1 and CDR2: MNHEY, SVGAGI. CDR3 residues: CASSQRGSRNEQFF. Here the CDR3 DNA reads TGTGCCAGCAGTCAACGGGGATCTCGGAATGAGCAGTTCTTC.

The chain combines TRBV12-3 or TRBV12-4 with TRBJ2-7; TRBD2 agrees at 10 bases. Unmatched junction bases numbered 7, after V lost 5 bases and J lost 0 bases. The CDR3 has 16 residues. The CDR3 nucleotides read TGTGCCAGCAGTCCGATTAGCGGGGGGATCTCCTACGAGCAGTACTTC. This codes for CASSPISGGISYEQYF.

This clonotype was seen only a few times. The J gene is TRBJ1-1, the V gene TRBV19; D is unresolved. V dropped 3 bases and J dropped 5 bases, with 13 bases sitting between them. The CDR3 has 14 residues. Per germline, CDR1 LNHDA and CDR2 SQIVND (reference sequence). As DNA, the CDR3 is TGTGCCAGTAGTATCTCCCCAGGCGGGACTGAAGCTTTCTTT. Translating gives CASSISPGGTEAFF. The entire variable domain, with the rest obtained from reference TRBV19 and TRBJ1-1, is as follows: DGGITQSPKYLFRKEGQNVTLSCEQNLNHDAMYWYRQDPGQGLRLIYYSQIVNDFQKGDIAEGYSVSREKKESFPLTVTSAQKNPTAFYLCASSISPGGTEAFFGQGTRLTVV.

This sequence joins TRBV10-3 and TRBJ2-5, with D tentatively TRBD2 (5 bases). The V end lost 0 bases, the J end lost 4 bases, and 9 bases lay between the germline ends. Germline assignment: CDR1 ENHRY and CDR2 SYGVKD. The CDR3 is made up of 14 amino acids. The DNA of the CDR3 is TGTGCCATCAGTGAGTCGGGAGAAGGAGAGACCCAGTACTTC. Its translation is CAISESGEGETQYF.

The V gene is TRBV4-1, the J gene TRBJ1-1, with D possibly being TRBD1 (6 bases). CDR3 length: 15 amino acids. V shed 6 bases and J shed 3 bases, with 17 bases lying between them. The V gene's germline CDR1 is MGHRA and CDR2 YSYEKL. The CDR3 protein is CASRPQRAGDTEAFF. Written as DNA, the CDR3 is TGCGCCAGCAGACCCCAGCGGGCAGGGGACACTGAAGCTTTCTTT.

The chain couples TRBV7-2 to TRBJ1-1; D gene uncertain. Trimming cost V 5 bases and J 1 base, with 11 bases left between them. This CDR3 contains 14 residues. Germline V gene data show CDR1 as SGHTA and CDR2 as FQGNSA. DNA of the CDR3: TGTGCCAGCAGCCAAGATTTAGCGAACACTGAAGCTTTCTTT. Its protein product is CASSQDLANTEAFF.

In this sample, this clonotype turned up once. V and J are TRBV5-6 and TRBJ2-7; unclear D gene. Per germline, CDR1 SGHDT and CDR2 YYEEEE. The CDR3 consists of 14 residues. V was pared by 4 bases and J by 0 bases, with 11 bases between. DNA for the CDR3: TGTGCCAGCAGCCGGTCGAGGCCCTCCTACGAGCAGTACTTC. It specifies CASSRSRPSYEQYF.

The chain has TRBV27 and TRBJ2-1, with 9 bases matching TRBD1. The CDR3 runs 13 residues. V shed 5 bases and J 10 bases; nucleotides not matched to a gene: 6. CDR1 MNHEY and CDR2 SMNVEV come from the germline V gene (reference sequence). In nucleotides, the CDR3 is TGTGCCAGCAGTCTTACAGGGGGCTGGGAGCAGTTCTTC. Its protein product is CASSLTGGWEQFF.

The chain recombines TRBV27 with TRBJ2-7; the D gene is possibly TRBD2 (5 bases). With 6 bases removed from V and 5 bases from J, the gap between germline ends came to 17 bases. Germline values: CDR1 MNHEY, CDR2 SMNVEV (reference sequence). CDR3 length: 14 residues. CDR3 nucleotide sequence: TGTGCCAGCAGGACGGGGAGCAGAACCGACGAGCAGTACTTC. Amino acid sequence: CASRTGSRTDEQYF.

The V call is TRBV5-1, the J call TRBJ2-1; 14 nucleotides match TRBD2. Germline V gene sequence: CDR1 SGHRS, CDR2 YFSETQ. This CDR3 has 17 residues. Trimming cost V 5 bases and J 0 bases; bases outside gene matches: 4. The CDR3 reads CASRGLAGDSSYNEQFF. The CDR3, as DNA: TGCGCCAGCAGGGGACTAGCGGGAGACTCCTCCTACAATGAGCAGTTCTTC. The entire variable domain, with the rest obtained from reference TRBV5-1 and TRBJ2-1, is as follows: KAGVTQTPRYLIKTRGQQVTLSCSPISGHRSVSWYQQTPGQGLQFLFEYFSETQRNKGNFPGRFSGRQFSNSRSEMNVSTLELGDSALYLCASRGLAGDSSYNEQFFGPGTRLTVL.

This clonotype has just one count. The chain combines TRBV4-1 with TRBJ2-1; 10 bases are shared with TRBD2. The germline CDR1 and CDR2 sequences are MGHRA and YSYEKL. This CDR3 spans 14 amino acids. V gave up 0 bases and J gave up 8 bases; unmatched junction bases: 1. The CDR3, as DNA: TGCGCCAGCAGCCAAGAGCTAGCGGGAGATGAGCAGTTCTTC. Residues: CASSQELAGDEQFF.

The chain is built from TRBV6-1 and TRBJ2-1; D may correspond to TRBD1 or TRBD2 (5 bases each). CDR3 length: 12 residues. Per germline, CDR1 MNHNS and CDR2 SASEGT. Trimming removed 3 bases at V and 7 bases at J, with 7 bases between. CDR3 DNA: TGTGCCAGCAGTGACTGGGGGAATGAGCAGTTCTTC. Protein sequence: CASSDWGNEQFF.

This chain joins TRBV19 and TRBJ1-2; D is unclear. The CDR3 contains 14 residues. Trimming pared 0 bases from V and 4 bases from J, leaving 9 bases between. From germline, CDR1 is LNHDA and CDR2 SQIVND (reference sequence). In nucleotides, the CDR3 is TGTGCCAGTAGTATAGATCTGGTGACCTATGGCTACACCTTC. Encoded protein: CASSIDLVTYGYTF.

The V gene is TRBV28, the J gene TRBJ1-1; the match to TRBD1 covers 10 bases. V was pared by 5 bases and J by 3 bases, with 6 bases of the junction left unmatched. Germline CDR1 is MDHEN and CDR2 is SYDVKM. The CDR3 loop spans 15 amino acids. The CDR3, as DNA: TGTGCCAGCAGTCCCGTGACAGGGGGCCACACTGAAGCTTTCTTT. It is translated as CASSPVTGGHTEAFF.

The chain has TRBV15 and TRBJ2-1; no clear D gene. The CDR3 spans 16 residues. Germline CDR1 reads LNHNV; CDR2 reads YYDKDF (reference sequence). The V end lost 1 base, the J end lost 0 bases, and 10 bases lay between the germline ends. CDR3 nucleotide sequence: TGTGCCACCAGCAGAGGAATGCAGAGCTCCTACAATGAGCAGTTCTTC. Amino acids: CATSRGMQSSYNEQFF.

The J gene is TRBJ2-1, the V gene TRBV27, with TRBD1 as a possible D gene (6 bases). The V gene lost 4 bases and the J gene lost 1 base, with 14 bases spanning the gap. Per the germline V gene, CDR1 is MNHEY and CDR2 is SMNVEV (reference sequence). This CDR3 spans 16 amino acids. This chain's CDR3 is CASSWTATPSYNEQFF. The CDR3 DNA follows: TGTGCCAGCAGTTGGACAGCTACCCCTTCCTACAATGAGCAGTTCTTC.